These 5 T cell receptor beta chains were all obtained from the same sample, sequenced in a study of T cells in Graves' hyperthyroidism and ophthalmopathy. RNA transcripts yielded amplified TCR beta CDR3 regions. In the first-round RT-PCR of the TCR CDR3, the HTBI primer set was used. TCRdb recomputed calls from the multiplex PCR reads with MiXCR, one row per CDR3 protein. The sample has under 350,000 distinct CDR3 sequences, over 15% seen once. The sample comprised blood. The receptor set was obtained from a woman in her fifties or sixties with Graves' ophthalmopathy.

The chain is built from TRBV4-2 and TRBJ2-1; no clear D. The germline V gene encodes CDR1 LGHNA and CDR2 YNFKEQ. Between the trimmed V and J ends, which lost 0 bases and 0 bases, there was a span of 6 bases. The CDR3 runs 15 residues. The CDR3 DNA reads as TGTGCCAGCAGCCAAGAAACAAGCTCCTACAATGAGCAGTTCTTC. Translating gives CASSQETSSYNEQFF.

This clonotype has ten or more counts. This chain connects TRBV5-8 to TRBJ2-2; no clear D. Per the germline V gene, CDR1 is SGHTS and CDR2 is YDEGEE. CDR3 size: 14 residues. The ends were cut back, 5 bases at V and 3 bases at J, with 11 bases in the middle. The DNA of the CDR3 is TGTGCCAGCAGGTCCCTGGGGTACACCGGGGAGCTGTTTTTT. Amino acid sequence: CASRSLGYTGELFF.

This chain joins TRBV5-8 and TRBJ1-2; D gene uncertain. Germline lookup yields CDR1 SGHTS and CDR2 YDEGEE. V lost 0 bases to trimming and J lost 5 bases, with 11 bases between them. This CDR3 region has 14 residues. The CDR3 is CASSLGELGYGYTF. CDR3 coding DNA: TGTGCCAGCAGCTTGGGAGAACTCGGGTATGGCTACACCTTC.

This rearrangement joins TRBV4-3 to TRBJ2-1; the D gene could be TRBD1 or TRBD2 (5 bases each). The V end lost 1 base, the J end lost 7 bases, and 20 bases lay between the germline ends. There are 17 residues in the CDR3. CDR1 is LGHNA, CDR2 YSLEER, per germline. For the CDR3, the DNA is TGCGCCAGCAGCCAAGGGGGACCGGCTGTATTTGGGAATGAGCAGTTCTTC. Translated: CASSQGGPAVFGNEQFF.

The chain links TRBV7-3 to TRBJ2-7; the match to TRBD1 covers 7 bases. This CDR3 contains 13 residues. J gave up 5 bases and V 5 bases, and 6 bases lay outside the gene matches. In germline, CDR1 is SGHTA, CDR2 FQGTGA. DNA of the CDR3: TGTGCCAGCAGCCAACAGGGGTCCCACGAGCAGTACTTC. It codes for CASSQQGSHEQYF.